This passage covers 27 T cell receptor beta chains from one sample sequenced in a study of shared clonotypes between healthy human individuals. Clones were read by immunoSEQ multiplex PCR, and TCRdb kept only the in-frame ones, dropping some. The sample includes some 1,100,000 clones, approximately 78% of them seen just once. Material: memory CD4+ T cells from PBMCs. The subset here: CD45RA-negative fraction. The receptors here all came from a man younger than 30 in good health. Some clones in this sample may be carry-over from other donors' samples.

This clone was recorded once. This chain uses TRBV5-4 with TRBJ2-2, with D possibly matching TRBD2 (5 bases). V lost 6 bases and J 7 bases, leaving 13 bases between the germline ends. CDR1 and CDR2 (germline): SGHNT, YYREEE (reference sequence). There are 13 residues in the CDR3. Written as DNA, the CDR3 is TGTGCCAGCACCCTTCAAAGCGGCGGGGAGCTGTTTTTT. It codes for CASTLQSGGELFF.

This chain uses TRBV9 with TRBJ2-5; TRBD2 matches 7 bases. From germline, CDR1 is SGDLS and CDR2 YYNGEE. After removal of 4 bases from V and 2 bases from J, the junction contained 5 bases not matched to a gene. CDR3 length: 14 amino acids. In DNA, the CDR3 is TGTGCCAGCAGCCCCGGGGGGAGTCAAGAGACCCAGTACTTC. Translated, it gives CASSPGGSQETQYF.

As DNA, the CDR3 is TGTGCCAGCAAAGGACAGAGAGATAACTATGGCTACACCTTC. Translation: CASKGQRDNYGYTF. The V call is TRBV9, the J call TRBJ1-2; D perhaps matches TRBD1 (6 bases). Germline assignment: CDR1 SGDLS and CDR2 YYNGEE. The CDR3 contains 14 residues. Trimming took off 6 bases at V and 1 base at J, with 13 bases between the two ends.

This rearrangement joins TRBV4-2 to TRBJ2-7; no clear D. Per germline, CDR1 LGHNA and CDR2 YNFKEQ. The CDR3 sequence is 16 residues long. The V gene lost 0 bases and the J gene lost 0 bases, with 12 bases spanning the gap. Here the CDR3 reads CASSQDSALVSYEQYF. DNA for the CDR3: TGTGCCAGCAGCCAAGATTCTGCGCTAGTCTCCTACGAGCAGTACTTC.

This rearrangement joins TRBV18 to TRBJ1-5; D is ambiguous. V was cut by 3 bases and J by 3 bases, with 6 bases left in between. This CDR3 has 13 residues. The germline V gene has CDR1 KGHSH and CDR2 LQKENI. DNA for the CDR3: TGTGCCAGCTCACCCTTAACCAATCAGCCCCAGCATTTT. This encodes CASSPLTNQPQHF.

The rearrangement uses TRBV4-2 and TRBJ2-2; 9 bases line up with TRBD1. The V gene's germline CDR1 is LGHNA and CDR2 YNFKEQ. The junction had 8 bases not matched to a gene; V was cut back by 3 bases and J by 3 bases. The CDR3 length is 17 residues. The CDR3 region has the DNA TGTGCCAGCAGCCAGATTACAGGGGGCCTGGACACCGGGGAGCTGTTTTTT. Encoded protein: CASSQITGGLDTGELFF.

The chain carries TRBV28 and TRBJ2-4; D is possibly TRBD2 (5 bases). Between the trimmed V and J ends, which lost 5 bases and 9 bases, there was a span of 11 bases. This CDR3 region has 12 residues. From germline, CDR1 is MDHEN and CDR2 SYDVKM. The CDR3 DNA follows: TGTGCCAGCAGTCCTAATGGAGGCATTCAGTACTTC. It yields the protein CASSPNGGIQYF.

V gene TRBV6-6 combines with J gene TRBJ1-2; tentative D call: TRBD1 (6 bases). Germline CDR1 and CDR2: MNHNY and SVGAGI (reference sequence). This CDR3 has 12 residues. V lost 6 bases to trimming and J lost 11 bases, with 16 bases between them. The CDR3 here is CASSLEGGRYTF. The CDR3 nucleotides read TGTGCCAGCAGCTTGGAGGGGGGTCGGTACACCTTC.

CDR3 coding DNA: TGTGCCAGTAGGGGGACAGGCCTTGAGGAACTGTTTTTT. Its protein is CASRGTGLEELFF. The chain employs TRBV19 and TRBJ1-4, with 8 bases fitting TRBD1. With V trimmed by 6 bases and J by 12 bases, 9 bases remained unmatched. CDR3 length: 13 residues. Per the germline V gene, CDR1 is LNHDA and CDR2 is SQIVND (reference sequence).

CDR3 loop: CASSDRGRYEQYF. CDR3 DNA sequence: TGTGCCAGCAGCGACAGGGGGCGATACGAGCAGTACTTC. The gene calls are TRBV6-6 and TRBJ2-7; TRBD1 matches at 10 bases. Germline V gives CDR1 MNHNY, CDR2 SVGAGI (reference sequence). There are 13 residues in the CDR3. The junction had 3 bases not matched to a gene; V was cut back by 6 bases and J by 4 bases.

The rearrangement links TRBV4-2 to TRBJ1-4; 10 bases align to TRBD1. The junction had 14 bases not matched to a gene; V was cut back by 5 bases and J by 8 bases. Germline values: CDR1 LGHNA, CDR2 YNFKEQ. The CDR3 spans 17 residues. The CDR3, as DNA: TGTGCCAGCAGCGAAGCGGGGACAGGGGCTCGTGGAGAAAAACTGTTTTTT. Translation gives CASSEAGTGARGEKLFF.

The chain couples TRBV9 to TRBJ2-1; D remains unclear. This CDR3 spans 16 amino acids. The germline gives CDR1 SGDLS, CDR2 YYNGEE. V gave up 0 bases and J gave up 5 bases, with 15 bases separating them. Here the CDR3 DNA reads TGTGCCAGCAGCGTAGTGCTGGTCCTCGGCCACAATGAGCAGTTCTTC. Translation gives CASSVVLVLGHNEQFF.

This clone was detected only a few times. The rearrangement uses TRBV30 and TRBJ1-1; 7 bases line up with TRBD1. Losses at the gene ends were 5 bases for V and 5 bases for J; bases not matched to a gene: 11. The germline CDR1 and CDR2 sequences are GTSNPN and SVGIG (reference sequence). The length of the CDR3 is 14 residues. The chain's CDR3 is CAWANRGGRTEAFF. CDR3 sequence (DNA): TGTGCCTGGGCTAACAGGGGAGGGAGGACTGAAGCTTTCTTT. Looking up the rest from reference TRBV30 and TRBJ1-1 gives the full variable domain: SQTIHQWPATLVQPVGSPLSLECTVEGTSNPNLYWYRQAAGRGLQLLFYSVGIGQISSEVPQNLSASRPQDRQFILSSKKLLLSDSGFYLCAWANRGGRTEAFFGQGTRLTVV.

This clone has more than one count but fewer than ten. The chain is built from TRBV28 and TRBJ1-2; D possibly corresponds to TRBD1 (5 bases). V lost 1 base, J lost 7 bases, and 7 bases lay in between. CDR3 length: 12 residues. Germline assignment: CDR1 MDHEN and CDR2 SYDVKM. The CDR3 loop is CASSLFGGGYTF. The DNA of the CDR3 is TGTGCCAGCAGTTTATTCGGGGGTGGCTACACCTTC.

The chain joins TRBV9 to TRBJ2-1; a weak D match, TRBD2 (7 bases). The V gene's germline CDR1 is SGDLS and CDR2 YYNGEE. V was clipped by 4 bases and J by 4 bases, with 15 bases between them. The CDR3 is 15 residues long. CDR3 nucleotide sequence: TGTGCCAGCAGCCCGCGGGGGCAGGTGTACAATGAGCAGTTCTTC. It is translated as CASSPRGQVYNEQFF.

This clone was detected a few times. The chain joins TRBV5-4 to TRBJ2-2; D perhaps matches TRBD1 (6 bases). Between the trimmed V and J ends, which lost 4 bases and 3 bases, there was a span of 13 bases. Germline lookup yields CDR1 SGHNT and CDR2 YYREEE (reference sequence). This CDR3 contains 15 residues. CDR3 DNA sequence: TGTGCCAGCAGCACAACAAACAGGGACACCGGGGAGCTGTTTTTT. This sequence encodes CASSTTNRDTGELFF.

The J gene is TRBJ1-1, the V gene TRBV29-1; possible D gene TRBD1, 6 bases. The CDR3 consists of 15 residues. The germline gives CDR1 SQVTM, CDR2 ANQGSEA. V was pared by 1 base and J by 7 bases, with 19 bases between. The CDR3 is CSVEADFTGTLEAFF. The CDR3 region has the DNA TGCAGCGTTGAAGCTGACTTTACCGGGACACTTGAAGCTTTCTTT.

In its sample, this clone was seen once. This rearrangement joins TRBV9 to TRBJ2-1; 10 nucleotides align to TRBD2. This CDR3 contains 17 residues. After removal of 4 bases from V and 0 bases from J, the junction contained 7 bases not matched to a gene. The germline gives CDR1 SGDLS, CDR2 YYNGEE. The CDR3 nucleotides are TGTGCCAGCAGCCCGACTAGCGGGCGGAGCTCCTACAATGAGCAGTTCTTC. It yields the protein CASSPTSGRSSYNEQFF. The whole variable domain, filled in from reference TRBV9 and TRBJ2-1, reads DSGVTQTPKHLITATGQRVTLRCSPRSGDLSVYWYQQSLDQGLQFLIQYYNGEERAKGNILERFSAQQFPDLHSELNLSSLELGDSALYFCASSPTSGRSSYNEQFFGPGTRLTVL.

For the CDR3, the DNA is TGTGCCAGCAGCTACCTAGCGGGAGAGAATGAGCAGTTCTTC. This encodes CASSYLAGENEQFF. V is TRBV7-2 and J is TRBJ2-1, with 10 bases matching TRBD2. V was clipped by 4 bases and J by 7 bases; unmatched bases: 4. From germline, CDR1 is SGHTA and CDR2 FQGNSA. This CDR3 contains 14 residues.

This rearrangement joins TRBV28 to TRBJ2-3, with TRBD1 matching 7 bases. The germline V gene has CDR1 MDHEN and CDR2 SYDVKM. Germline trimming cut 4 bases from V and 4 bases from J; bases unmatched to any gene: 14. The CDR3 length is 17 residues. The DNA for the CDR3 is TGTGCCAGCAGTTCTAACCTCGGGACAGTTTACGCAGATACGCAGTATTTT. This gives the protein CASSSNLGTVYADTQYF.

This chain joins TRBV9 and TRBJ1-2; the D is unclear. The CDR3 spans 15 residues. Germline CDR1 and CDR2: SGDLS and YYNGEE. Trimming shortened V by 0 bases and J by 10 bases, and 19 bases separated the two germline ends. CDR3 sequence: CASSVATEAKKIYTF. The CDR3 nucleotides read TGTGCCAGCAGCGTAGCTACGGAAGCCAAAAAGATCTACACCTTC.

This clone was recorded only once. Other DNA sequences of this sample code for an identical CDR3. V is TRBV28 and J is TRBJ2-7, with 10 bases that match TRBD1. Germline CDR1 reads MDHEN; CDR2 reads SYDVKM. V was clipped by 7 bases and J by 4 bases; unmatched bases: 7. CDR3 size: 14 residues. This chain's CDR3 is CASTLTGGLYEQYF. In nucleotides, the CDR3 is TGTGCCAGCACCCTGACAGGGGGCTTGTACGAGCAGTACTTC.

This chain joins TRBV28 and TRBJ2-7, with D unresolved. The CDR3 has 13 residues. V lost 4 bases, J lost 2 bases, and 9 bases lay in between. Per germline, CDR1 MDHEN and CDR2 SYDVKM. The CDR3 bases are TGTGCCAGCAGTTCGGACCAAACCTACGAGCAGTACTTC. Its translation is CASSSDQTYEQYF.

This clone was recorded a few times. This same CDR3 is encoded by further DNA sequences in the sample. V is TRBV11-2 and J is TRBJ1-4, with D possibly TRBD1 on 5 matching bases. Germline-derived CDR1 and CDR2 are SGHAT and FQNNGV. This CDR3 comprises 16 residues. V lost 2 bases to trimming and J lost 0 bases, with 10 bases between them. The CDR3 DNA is TGTGCCAGCAGCTTAATCGGGGCGGCAACTAATGAAAAACTGTTTTTT. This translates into CASSLIGAATNEKLFF.

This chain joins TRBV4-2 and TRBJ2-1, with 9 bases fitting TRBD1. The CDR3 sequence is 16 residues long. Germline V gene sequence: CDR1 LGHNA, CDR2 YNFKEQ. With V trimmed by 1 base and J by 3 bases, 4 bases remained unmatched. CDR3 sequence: CASSQVRDRDYNEQFF. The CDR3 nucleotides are TGTGCCAGCAGCCAAGTTCGGGACAGGGACTACAATGAGCAGTTCTTC.

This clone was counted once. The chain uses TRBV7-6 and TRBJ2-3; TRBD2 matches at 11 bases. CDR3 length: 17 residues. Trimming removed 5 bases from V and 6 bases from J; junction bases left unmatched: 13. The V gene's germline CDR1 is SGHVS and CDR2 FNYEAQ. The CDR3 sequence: CASSARTSGWRGDTQYF. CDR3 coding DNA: TGTGCCAGCAGCGCCCGGACTAGCGGGTGGAGGGGGGATACGCAGTATTTT.

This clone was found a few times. CDR3 region: CASSLLLLGSSQFF. Written as DNA, the CDR3 is TGTGCCAGCAGCTTACTCCTTTTGGGTTCATCTCAGTTCTTC. This sequence joins TRBV7-9 and TRBJ2-1, with D hard to call. Germline V gene lookup returns CDR1 SEHNR and CDR2 FQNEAQ (reference sequence). CDR3 length equals 14 residues. Trimming left V 2 bases short and J 13 bases short, with 18 bases between.